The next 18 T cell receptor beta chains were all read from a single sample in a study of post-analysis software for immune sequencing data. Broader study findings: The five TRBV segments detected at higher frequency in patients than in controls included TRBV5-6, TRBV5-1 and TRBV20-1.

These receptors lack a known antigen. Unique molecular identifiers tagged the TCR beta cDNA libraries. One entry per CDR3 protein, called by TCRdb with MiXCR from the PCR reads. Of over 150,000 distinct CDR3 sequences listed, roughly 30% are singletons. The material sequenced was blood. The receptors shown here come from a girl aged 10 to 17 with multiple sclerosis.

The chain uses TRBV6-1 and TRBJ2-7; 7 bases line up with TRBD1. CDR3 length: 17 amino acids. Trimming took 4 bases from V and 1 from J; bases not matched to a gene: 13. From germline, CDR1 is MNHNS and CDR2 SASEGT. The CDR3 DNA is TGTGCCAGCAGTGGATCAATCTTCGGGACAGAGTCCTACGAGCAGTACTTC. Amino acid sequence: CASSGSIFGTESYEQYF.

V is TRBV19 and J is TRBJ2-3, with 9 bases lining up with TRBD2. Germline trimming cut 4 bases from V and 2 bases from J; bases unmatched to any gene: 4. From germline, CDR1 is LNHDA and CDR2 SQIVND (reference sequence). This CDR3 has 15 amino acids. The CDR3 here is CASSKAGGATDTQYF. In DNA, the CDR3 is TGTGCCAGTAGTAAAGCGGGAGGTGCCACAGATACGCAGTATTTT. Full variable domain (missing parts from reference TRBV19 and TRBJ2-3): DGGITQSPKYLFRKEGQNVTLSCEQNLNHDAMYWYRQDPGQGLRLIYYSQIVNDFQKGDIAEGYSVSREKKESFPLTVTSAQKNPTAFYLCASSKAGGATDTQYFGPGTRLTVL.

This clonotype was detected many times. The DNA for the CDR3 is TGCAGTGCTAGTCAGTTTTCCAACAATGAGCAGTTCTTC. As protein: CSASQFSNNEQFF. This chain uses TRBV20-1 with TRBJ2-1; D gene uncertain. The CDR3 runs 13 residues. The germline V and J ends were trimmed by 3 bases and 5 bases, with 11 bases remaining between them. Germline CDR1 is DFQATT and CDR2 is SNEGSKA (reference sequence).

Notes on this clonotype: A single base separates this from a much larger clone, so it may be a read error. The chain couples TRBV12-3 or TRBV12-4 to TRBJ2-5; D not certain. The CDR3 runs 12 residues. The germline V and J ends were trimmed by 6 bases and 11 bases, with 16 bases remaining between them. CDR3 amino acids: CASSASWNEQYF. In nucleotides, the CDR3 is TGTGCCAGCAGCGCTTCGTGGAATGAGCAGTACTTC.

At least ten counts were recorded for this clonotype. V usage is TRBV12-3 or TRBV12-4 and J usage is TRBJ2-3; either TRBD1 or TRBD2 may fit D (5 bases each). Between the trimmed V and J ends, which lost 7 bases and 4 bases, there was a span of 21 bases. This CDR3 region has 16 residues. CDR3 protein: CASTPQRDPRSDTQYF. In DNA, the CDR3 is TGTGCCAGCACACCCCAAAGGGACCCCCGGTCAGATACGCAGTATTTT.

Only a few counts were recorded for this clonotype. CDR3 bases: TGTGCCAGCAGGTCCGGGACAGGGGTCGCGACCTACGAGCAGTACTTC. Its translation is CASRSGTGVATYEQYF. The chain employs TRBV5-4 and TRBJ2-7, with TRBD1 matching over 10 bases. This CDR3 is built from 16 residues. The trim removed 5 bases at V and 2 bases at J, leaving 10 bases unmatched. The germline V gene encodes CDR1 SGHNT and CDR2 YYREEE (reference sequence).

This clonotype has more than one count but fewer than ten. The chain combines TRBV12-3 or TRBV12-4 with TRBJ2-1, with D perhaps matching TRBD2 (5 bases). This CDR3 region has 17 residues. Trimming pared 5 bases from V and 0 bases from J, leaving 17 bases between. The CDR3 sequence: CASSPSNGISSYNEQFF. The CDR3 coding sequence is TGTGCCAGCAGTCCTAGTAACGGGATTAGCTCCTACAATGAGCAGTTCTTC.

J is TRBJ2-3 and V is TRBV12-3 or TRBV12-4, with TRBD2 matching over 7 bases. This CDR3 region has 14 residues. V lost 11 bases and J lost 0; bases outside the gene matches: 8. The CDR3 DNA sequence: TGTGCCGGCCTACTAGCGCCGAGCACAGATACGCAGTATTTT. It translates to CAGLLAPSTDTQYF.

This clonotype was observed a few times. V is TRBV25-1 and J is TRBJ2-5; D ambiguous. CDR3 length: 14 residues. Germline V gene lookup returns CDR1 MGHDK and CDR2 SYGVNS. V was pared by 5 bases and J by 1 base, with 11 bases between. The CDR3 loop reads CASSTSGRQETQYF. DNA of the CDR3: TGTGCCAGCAGTACCTCCGGGCGCCAAGAGACCCAGTACTTC. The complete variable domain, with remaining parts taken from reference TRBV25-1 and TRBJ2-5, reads EADIYQTPRYLVIGTGKKITLECSQTMGHDKMYWYQQDPGMELHLIHYSYGVNSTEKGDLSSESTVSRIRTEHFPLTLESARPSHTSQYLCASSTSGRQETQYFGPGTRLLVL.

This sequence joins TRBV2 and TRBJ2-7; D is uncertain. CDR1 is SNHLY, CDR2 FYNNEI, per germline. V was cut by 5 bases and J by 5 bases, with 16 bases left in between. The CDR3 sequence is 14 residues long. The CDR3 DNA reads TGTGCCAGCAGTTCCCCCAAAGGTTTCCACGAGCAGTACTTC. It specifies CASSSPKGFHEQYF.

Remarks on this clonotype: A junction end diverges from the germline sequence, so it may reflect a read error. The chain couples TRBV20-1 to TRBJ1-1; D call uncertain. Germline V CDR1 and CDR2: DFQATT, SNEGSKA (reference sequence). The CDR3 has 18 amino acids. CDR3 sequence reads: CNARDSGRDGVGNTEAFF. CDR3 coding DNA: TGCAATGCTAGAGATTCCGGACGCGACGGTGTTGGGAACACTGAAGCTTTCTTT.

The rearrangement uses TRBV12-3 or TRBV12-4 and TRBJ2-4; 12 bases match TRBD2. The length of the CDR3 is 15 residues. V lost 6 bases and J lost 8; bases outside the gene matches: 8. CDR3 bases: TGTGCCAGCAGCAGACTAGCGGGAGACTTGGACATTCAGTACTTC. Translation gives CASSRLAGDLDIQYF.

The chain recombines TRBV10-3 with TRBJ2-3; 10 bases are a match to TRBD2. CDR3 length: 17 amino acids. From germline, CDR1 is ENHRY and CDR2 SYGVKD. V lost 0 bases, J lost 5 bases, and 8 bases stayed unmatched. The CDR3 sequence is CAISESRLAGAGDTQYF. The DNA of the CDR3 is TGTGCCATCAGTGAGTCAAGGCTAGCGGGAGCTGGAGATACGCAGTATTTT.

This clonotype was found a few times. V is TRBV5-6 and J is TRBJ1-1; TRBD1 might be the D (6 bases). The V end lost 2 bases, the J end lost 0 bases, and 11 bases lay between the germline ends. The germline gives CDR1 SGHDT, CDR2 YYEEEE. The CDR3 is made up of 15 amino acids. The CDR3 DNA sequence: TGTGCCAGCAGCTTCAGGGGCAGCCTGAACACTGAAGCTTTCTTT. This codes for CASSFRGSLNTEAFF.

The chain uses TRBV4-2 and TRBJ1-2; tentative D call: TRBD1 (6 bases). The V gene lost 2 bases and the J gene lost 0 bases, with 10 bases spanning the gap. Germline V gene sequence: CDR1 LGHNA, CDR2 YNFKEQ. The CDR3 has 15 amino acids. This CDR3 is CASSQIQGTNYGYTF. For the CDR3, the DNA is TGTGCCAGCAGCCAAATACAGGGAACTAACTATGGCTACACCTTC.

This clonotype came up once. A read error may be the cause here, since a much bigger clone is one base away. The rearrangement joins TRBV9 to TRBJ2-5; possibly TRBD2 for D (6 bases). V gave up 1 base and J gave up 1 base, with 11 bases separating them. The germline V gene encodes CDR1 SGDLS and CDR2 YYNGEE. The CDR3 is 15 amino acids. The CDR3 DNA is TGTGCCAGCAGCGTATTAGGGGAGGCCCAAGAGACCCAGTACTTC. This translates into CASSVLGEAQETQYF.

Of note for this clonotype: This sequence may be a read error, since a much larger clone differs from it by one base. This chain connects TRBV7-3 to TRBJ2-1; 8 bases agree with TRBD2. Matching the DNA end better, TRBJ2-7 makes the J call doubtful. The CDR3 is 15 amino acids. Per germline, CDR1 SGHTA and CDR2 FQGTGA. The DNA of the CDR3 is TGTGCCAGCAGCTTTAGCGGGATGGGTTACAATGAGCAGTACTTC. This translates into CASSFSGMGYNEQYF.

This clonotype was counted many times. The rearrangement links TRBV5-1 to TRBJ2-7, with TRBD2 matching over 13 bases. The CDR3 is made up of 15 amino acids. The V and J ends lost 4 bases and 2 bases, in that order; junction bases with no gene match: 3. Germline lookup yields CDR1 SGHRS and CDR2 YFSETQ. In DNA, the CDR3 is TGCGCCAGCAGCCCGGGACTAGCGGGACCCTACGAGCAGTACTTC. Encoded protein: CASSPGLAGPYEQYF.